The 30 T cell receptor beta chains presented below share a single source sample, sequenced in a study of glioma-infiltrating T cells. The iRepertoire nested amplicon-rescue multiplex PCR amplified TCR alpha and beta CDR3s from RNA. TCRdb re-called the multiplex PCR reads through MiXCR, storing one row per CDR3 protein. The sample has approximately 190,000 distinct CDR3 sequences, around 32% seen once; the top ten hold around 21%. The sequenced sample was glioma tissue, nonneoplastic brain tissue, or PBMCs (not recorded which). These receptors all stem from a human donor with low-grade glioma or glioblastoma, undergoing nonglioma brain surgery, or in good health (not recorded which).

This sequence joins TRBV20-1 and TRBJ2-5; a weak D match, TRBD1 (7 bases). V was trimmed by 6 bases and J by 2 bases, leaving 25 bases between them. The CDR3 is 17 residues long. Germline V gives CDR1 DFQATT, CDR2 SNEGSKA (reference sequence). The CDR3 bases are TGCAGTGCCAGCAGGGGGGCCCCCACGGGATGGCAAGAGACCCAGTACTTC. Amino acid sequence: CSASRGAPTGWQETQYF.

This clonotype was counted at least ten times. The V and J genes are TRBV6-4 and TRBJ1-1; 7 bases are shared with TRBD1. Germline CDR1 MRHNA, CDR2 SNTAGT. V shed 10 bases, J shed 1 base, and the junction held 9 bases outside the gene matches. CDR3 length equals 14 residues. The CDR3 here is CAILLGDRNTEAFF. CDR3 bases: TGTGCCATCCTCCTGGGGGACAGGAACACTGAAGCTTTCTTT.

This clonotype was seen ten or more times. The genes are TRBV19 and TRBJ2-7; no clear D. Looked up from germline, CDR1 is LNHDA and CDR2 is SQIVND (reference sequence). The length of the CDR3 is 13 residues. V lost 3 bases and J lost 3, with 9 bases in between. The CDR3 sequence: CASSIGLNYEQYF. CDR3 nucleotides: TGTGCCAGTAGTATCGGGCTAAACTACGAGCAGTACTTC.

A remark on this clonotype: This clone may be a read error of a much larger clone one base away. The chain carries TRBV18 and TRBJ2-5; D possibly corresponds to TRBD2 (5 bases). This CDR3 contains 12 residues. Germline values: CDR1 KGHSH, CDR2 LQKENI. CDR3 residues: CASSPERESQYF. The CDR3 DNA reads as TGTGCCAGCTCACCAGAGAGGGAGAGCCAGTACTTC.

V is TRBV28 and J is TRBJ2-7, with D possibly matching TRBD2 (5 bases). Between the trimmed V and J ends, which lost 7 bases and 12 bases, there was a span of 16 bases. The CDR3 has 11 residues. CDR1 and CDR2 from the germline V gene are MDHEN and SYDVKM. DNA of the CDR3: TGTGCCAGCAAAAGGTTGGGCGGGCGGTACTTC. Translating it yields CASKRLGGRYF.

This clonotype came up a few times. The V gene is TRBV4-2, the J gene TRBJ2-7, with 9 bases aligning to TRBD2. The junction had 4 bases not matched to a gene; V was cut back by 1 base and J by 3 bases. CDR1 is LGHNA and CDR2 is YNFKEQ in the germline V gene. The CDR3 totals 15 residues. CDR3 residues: CASSQAQREVYEQYF. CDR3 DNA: TGTGCCAGCAGCCAAGCTCAGCGGGAGGTCTACGAGCAGTACTTC.

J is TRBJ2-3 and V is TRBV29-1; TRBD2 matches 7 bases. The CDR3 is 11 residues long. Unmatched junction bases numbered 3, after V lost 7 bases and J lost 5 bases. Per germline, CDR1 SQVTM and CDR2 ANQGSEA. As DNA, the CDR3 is TGCAGCGGATTAGCGGGAGATACGCAGTATTTT. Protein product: CSGLAGDTQYF.

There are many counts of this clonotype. CDR3 bases: TGTGCCAGCAGTATCAGGGAAATAGGGCAGTACTTC. Translated: CASSIREIGQYF. The chain recombines TRBV28 with TRBJ2-7, with D possibly being TRBD1 (5 bases). Deletions cut 5 bases from V and 9 bases from J, with 14 bases between. CDR1 is MDHEN and CDR2 is SYDVKM in the germline V gene. This CDR3 has 12 amino acids.

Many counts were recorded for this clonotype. The CDR3 region has the DNA TGCAGCGTTGGAAGTTTACGTACAGATACGCAGTATTTT. The encoded protein is CSVGSLRTDTQYF. J is TRBJ2-3 and V is TRBV29-1; D call uncertain. The germline V gene has CDR1 SQVTM and CDR2 ANQGSEA. Trimming pared 4 bases from V and 3 bases from J, leaving 11 bases between. The CDR3 is made up of 13 amino acids.

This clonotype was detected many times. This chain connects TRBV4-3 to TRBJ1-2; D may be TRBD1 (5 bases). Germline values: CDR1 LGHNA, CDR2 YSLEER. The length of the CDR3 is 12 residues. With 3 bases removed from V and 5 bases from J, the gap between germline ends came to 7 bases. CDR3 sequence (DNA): TGCGCCAGCAGCCACGACAGATATGGCTACACCTTC. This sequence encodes CASSHDRYGYTF.

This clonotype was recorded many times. The CDR3 region has the DNA TGCAGCGTCGGGAGTGGGTCTAGCGGAGACACAGATACGCAGTATTTT. Translating gives CSVGSGSSGDTDTQYF. The rearrangement links TRBV29-1 to TRBJ2-3; TRBD2 agrees at 7 bases. The CDR3 sequence is 16 residues long. The V gene's germline CDR1 is SQVTM and CDR2 ANQGSEA. Trimming took 6 bases from V and 2 from J; bases not matched to a gene: 14.

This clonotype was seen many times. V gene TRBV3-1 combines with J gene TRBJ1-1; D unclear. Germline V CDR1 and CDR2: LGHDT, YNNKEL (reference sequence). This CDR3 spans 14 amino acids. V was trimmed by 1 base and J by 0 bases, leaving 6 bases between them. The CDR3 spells CASSQGIMNTEAFF. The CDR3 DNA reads TGTGCCAGCAGCCAAGGAATCATGAACACTGAAGCTTTCTTT.

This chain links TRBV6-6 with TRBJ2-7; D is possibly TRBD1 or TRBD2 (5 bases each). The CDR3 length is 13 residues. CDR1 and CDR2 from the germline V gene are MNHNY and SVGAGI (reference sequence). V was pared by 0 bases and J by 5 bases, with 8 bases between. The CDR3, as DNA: TGTGCCAGCAGTTACTCGTGGGGGAACGAGCAGTACTTC. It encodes CASSYSWGNEQYF.

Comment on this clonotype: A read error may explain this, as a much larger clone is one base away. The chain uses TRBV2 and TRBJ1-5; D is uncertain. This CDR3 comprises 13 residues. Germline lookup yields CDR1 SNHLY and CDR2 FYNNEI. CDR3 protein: CASKQNSNKPQHF. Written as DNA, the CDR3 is TGTGCCAGCAAACAGAATAGCAATAAGCCCCAGCATTTT.

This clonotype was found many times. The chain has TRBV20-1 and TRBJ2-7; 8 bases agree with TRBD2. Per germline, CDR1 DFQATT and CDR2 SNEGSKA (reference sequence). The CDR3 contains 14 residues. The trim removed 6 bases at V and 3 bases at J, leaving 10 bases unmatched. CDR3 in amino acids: CSAYARTSYYEQYF. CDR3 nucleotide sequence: TGCAGTGCATATGCAAGGACTAGCTACTACGAGCAGTACTTC.

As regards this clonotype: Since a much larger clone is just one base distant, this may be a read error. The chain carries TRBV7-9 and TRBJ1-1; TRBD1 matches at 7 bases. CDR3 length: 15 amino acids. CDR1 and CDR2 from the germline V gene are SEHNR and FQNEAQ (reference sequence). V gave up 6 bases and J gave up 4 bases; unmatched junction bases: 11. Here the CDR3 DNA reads TGTGCCAGCAGACAATTGACAGGGCTGGGCACTGAAGCTTTCTTT. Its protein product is CASRQLTGLGTEAFF.

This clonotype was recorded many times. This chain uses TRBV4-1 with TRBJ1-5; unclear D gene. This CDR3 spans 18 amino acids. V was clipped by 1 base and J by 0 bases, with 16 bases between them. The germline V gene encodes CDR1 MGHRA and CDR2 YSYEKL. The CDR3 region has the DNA TGCGCCAGCAGCCAAGGCGATGGTCCGGGGTATAGCAATCAGCCCCAGCATTTT. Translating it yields CASSQGDGPGYSNQPQHF.

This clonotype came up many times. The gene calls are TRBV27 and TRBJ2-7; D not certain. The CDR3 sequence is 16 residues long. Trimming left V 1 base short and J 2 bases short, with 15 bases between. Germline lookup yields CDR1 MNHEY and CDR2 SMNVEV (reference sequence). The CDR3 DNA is TGTGCCAGCAGTTTATACTCGGCAGCCGCGGCCTACGAGCAGTACTTC. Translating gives CASSLYSAAAAYEQYF.

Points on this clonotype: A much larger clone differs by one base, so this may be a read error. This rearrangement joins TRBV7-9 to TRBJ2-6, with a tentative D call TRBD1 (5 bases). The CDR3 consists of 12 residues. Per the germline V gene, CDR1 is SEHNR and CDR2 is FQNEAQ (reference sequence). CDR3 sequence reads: CASVAGANVVTF. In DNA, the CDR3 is TGTGCCAGCGTAGCTGGGGCCAACGTCGTGACTTTC.

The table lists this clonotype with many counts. The CDR3 coding sequence is TGCAGTGCTAGGCTAGCTGGAGATACGCAGTATTTT. Amino acids: CSARLAGDTQYF. The chain combines TRBV20-1 with TRBJ2-3; D perhaps matches TRBD2 (5 bases). Trimming removed 3 bases at V and 5 bases at J, with 9 bases between. The CDR3 consists of 12 residues. Germline CDR1 is DFQATT and CDR2 is SNEGSKA (reference sequence).

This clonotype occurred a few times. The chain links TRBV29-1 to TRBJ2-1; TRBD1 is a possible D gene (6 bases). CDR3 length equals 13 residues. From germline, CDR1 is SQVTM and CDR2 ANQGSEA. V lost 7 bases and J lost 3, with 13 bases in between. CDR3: CSAQGTNYNEQFF. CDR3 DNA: TGCAGCGCCCAGGGGACAAACTACAATGAGCAGTTCTTC.

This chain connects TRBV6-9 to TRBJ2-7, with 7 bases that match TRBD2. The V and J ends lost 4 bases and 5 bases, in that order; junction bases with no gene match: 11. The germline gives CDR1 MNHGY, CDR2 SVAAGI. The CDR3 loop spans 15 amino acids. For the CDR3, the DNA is TGTGCCAGCAGTTCCCTCGGCGGGAGTGGCGACGAGCAGTACTTC. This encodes CASSSLGGSGDEQYF.

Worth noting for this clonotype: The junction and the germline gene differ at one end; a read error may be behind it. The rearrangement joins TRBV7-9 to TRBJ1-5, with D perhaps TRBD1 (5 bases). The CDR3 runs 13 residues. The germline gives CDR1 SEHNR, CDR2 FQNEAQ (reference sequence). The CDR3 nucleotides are TGTGGCAGCAGCTTAGGGGACCAGAAGCCCCAGCATTTT. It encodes CGSSLGDQKPQHF.

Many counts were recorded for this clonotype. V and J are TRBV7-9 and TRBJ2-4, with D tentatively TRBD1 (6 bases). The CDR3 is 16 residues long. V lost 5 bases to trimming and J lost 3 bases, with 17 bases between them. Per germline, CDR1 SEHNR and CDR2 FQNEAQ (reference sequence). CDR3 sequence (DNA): TGTGCCAGCAGCATTCTACAGGGCGAAGGCAAAAACATTCAGTACTTC. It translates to CASSILQGEGKNIQYF. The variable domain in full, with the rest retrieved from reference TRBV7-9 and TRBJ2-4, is DTGVSQNPRHKITKRGQNVTFRCDPISEHNRLYWYRQTLGQGPEFLTYFQNEAQLEKSRLLSDRFSAERPKGSFSTLEIQRTEQGDSAMYLCASSILQGEGKNIQYFGAGTRLSVL.

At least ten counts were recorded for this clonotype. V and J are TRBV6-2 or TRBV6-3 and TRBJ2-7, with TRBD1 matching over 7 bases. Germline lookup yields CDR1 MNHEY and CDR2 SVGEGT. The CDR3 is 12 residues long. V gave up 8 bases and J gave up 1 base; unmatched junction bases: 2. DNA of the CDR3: TGTGCCAGCGGACAGGCTTCCTACGAGCAGTACTTC. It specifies CASGQASYEQYF.

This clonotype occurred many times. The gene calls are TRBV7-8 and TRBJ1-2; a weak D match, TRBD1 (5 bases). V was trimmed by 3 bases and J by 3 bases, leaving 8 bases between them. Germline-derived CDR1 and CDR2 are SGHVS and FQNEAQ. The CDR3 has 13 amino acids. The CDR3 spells CASSLTADYGYTF. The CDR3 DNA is TGTGCCAGCAGCTTGACAGCGGACTATGGCTACACCTTC.

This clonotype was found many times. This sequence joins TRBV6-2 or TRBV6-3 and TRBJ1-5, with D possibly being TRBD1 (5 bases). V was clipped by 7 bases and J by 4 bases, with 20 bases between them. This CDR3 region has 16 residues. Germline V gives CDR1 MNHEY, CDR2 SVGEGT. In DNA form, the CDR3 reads TGTGCCAGCACCGGAGCTGGCCCAGGGTGGAATCAGCCCCAGCATTTT. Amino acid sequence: CASTGAGPGWNQPQHF.

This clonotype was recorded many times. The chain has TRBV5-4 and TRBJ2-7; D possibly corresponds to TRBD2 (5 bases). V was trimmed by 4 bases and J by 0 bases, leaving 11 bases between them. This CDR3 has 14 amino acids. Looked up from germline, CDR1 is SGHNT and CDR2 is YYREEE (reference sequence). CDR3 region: CASSPDGGSYEQYF. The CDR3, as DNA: TGTGCCAGCAGCCCGGACGGAGGCTCCTACGAGCAGTACTTC.

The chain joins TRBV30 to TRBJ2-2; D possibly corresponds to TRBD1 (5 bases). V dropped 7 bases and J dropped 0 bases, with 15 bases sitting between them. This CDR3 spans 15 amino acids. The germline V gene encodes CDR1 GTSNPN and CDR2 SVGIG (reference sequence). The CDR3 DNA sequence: TGTGCCTTGATCAGGGAACCCTCGAACACCGGGGAGCTGTTTTTT. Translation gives CALIREPSNTGELFF.

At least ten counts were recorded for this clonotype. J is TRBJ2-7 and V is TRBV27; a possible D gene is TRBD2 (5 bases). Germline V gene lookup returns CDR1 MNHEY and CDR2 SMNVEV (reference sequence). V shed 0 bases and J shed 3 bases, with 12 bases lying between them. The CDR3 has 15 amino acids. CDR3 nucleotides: TGTGCCAGCAGTTTATCAAGCGGAGTTCTCTACGAGCAGTACTTC. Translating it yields CASSLSSGVLYEQYF.